This T cell receptor (beta chain) was captured by sequencing in a study of T-cell memory formation after mild COVID-19. The wider study: In these data, TCR clusters were largely donor specific.

J was trimmed by 7 bases and V by 0 bases; bases with no gene match: 13. CDR3 length equals 17 residues. This clonotype was observed a handful of times. Its specificity is not known. Whole-study findings and limits: Some responding clones appeared in pre-infection memory, suggesting cross-reactive memory joined. Researchers report contracting CD4+ clones mostly in CM and EM, with CD8+ clones in EMRA.

5'RACE, which relied on constant-segment primers, yielded TCR alpha and TCR beta cDNA libraries carrying sample barcodes and UMIs. TCRdb reanalysed the 5' RACE reads using MiXCR and keeps one entry per CDR3 protein. The sample yields some 200,000 distinct CDR3 sequences, 20% to 25% seen once. The sample was PBMCs or a T cell subset sorted from them (not recorded which). The TCR originated in an adult woman who had mild COVID-19 (a few samples of this study predate the infection). Cell type and time point are not known. The chain couples TRBV23-1 to TRBJ2-3; TRBD2 agrees at 7 bases. TRBV23-1 is classed as an ORF, of uncertain function. The CDR3 DNA sequence: TGCGCCAGCAGTCAATCGATCATAGCCAGGGAGGGGAATACGCAGTATTTT. Translating it yields CASSQSIIAREGNTQYF.